This is a list of T cell receptor beta chains from one sample in a study of CXCR3-negative and CXCR3-positive naive CD8 T cells. TCRdb reworked the 5' RACE reads into one entry per CDR3 protein, no DNA. The sample holds over 40,000 distinct CDR3 sequences. The sample consisted of naive CXCR3- CD8+ T cells from blood. The receptors were gathered from a human donor in good health. Some clones in this sample may be carry-over from other donors' samples. Each CDR3 is given with its conserved first and last residue. The order of the fields is J gene, V gene, CDR3 length, CDR3 protein.

>TRBJ1-1|TRBV18|11
CASSPVTEAFF
>TRBJ2-1|TRBV20-1|15
CSARLAGDMVNEQFF
>TRBJ1-1|TRBV6-6|17
CASSPQDREWYNTEAFF
>TRBJ2-1|TRBV4-3|15
CASSQDRGSVDEQFF
>TRBJ2-5|TRBV12-3/TRBV12-4|14
CASKSWGSQETQYF
>TRBJ2-1|TRBV29-1|13
CSATGTDYNEQFF
>TRBJ2-7|TRBV7-9|14
CASSPQRNPYEQYF
>TRBJ2-4|TRBV4-3|13
CASSQKLEDIQYF
>TRBJ2-7|TRBV7-9|13
CASSSGLTYEQYF
>TRBJ2-7|TRBV6-2/TRBV6-3|14
CASSSGPGSYEQYF
>TRBJ1-5|TRBV4-3|15
CASSQDRYSNQPQHF
>TRBJ2-1|TRBV7-2|14
CASSLALSGSEQFF
>TRBJ2-3|TRBV4-3|19
CASSQDLTDLFLSTDTQYF
>TRBJ1-2|TRBV29-1|14
CSVVPGQGANGYTF
>TRBJ2-1|TRBV7-3|20
CASSLTGLAGVPMQYNEQFF
>TRBJ2-2|TRBV13|15
CASSLAGTHTGELFF
>TRBJ2-7|TRBV7-9|13
CASSLQGTHEQYF
>TRBJ2-7|TRBV11-2|15
CASSLEGETVYEQYF
>TRBJ2-1|TRBV14|15
CASSQGWGSYNEQFF
>TRBJ2-1|TRBV4-2|14
CASSPREGANEQFF
>TRBJ1-2|TRBV4-3|15
CASSQDGRGNYGYTF
>TRBJ2-7|TRBV6-2/TRBV6-3|13
CASSLVGLYEQYF
>TRBJ2-7|TRBV7-3|14
CASSFGGTTYEQYF
>TRBJ2-7|TRBV6-5|16
CASSYSPGTGLGEQYF
>TRBJ2-3|TRBV20-1|15
CSARTAPGLLDTQYF
>TRBJ2-1|TRBV6-5|11
CASSQNNEQFF
>TRBJ2-1|TRBV7-6|15
CASSLDYGGYNEQFF
>TRBJ2-3|TRBV6-2/TRBV6-3|13
CASSRQLTDTQYF
>TRBJ2-7|TRBV5-1|15
CASSFGTGSLYEQYF
>TRBJ1-1|TRBV7-6|15
CASSLVRDGRTEAFF
>TRBJ2-7|TRBV28|16
CASSARGLAGDEEQYF
>TRBJ1-3|TRBV6-2/TRBV6-3|12
CASRNSGNTIYF
>TRBJ2-1|TRBV11-2|15
CASTGGGSSYNEQFF
>TRBJ2-1|TRBV6-2/TRBV6-3|15
CASSLSGGDANEQFF
>TRBJ2-2|TRBV9|14
CASSGGTVSGELFF
>TRBJ2-1|TRBV12-3/TRBV12-4|15
CASSLAGLARNEQFF
>TRBJ2-5|TRBV7-3|13
CASRGTAQETQYF
>TRBJ2-7|TRBV18|15
CASSPAGDLTYEQYF
>TRBJ2-1|TRBV29-1|14
CSVEDRGGGDEQFF
>TRBJ1-1|TRBV15|12
CATSVSGAEAFF